This T cell receptor beta chain was captured by sequencing in a study of siplizumab effects on memory and regulatory T cells. Measured with immunoSEQ multiplex PCR; TCRdb has only the in-frame clones, and not every one. The data show tens of thousands of clones, approximately 88% seen once. The CDR3 sequence is 16 residues long. In germline, CDR1 is SGDLS, CDR2 YYNGEE. J lost 4 bases, V lost 1 base, and 4 bases had no gene match. The sample taken for sequencing was Tregs sorted from blood. The J gene is TRBJ2-2, the V gene TRBV9; the match to TRBD2 covers 10 bases. The TCR originated in a human donor in good health. The CDR3 sequence is CASSVLAGALTGELFF. CDR3 in DNA: TGTGCCAGCAGCGTACTAGCGGGAGCGCTCACCGGGGAGCTGTTTTTT.